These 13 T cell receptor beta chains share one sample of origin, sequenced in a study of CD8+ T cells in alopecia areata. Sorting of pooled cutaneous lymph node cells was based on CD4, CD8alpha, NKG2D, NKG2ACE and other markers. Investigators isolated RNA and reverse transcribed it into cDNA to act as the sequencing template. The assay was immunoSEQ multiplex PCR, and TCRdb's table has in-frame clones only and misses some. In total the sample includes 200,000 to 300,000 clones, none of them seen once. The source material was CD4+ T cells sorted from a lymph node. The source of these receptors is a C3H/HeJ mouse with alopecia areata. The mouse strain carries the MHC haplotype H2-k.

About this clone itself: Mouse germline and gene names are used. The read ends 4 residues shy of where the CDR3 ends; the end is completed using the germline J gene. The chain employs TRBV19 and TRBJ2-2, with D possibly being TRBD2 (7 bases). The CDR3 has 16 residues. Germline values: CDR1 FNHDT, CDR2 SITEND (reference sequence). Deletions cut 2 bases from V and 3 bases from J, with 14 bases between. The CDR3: CASSIGGRRDTGQLYF. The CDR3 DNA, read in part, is TGTGCCAGCAGTATTGGGGGGCGCAGAGACACCGGG.

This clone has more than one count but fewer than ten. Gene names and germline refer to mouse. The CDR3 protein is CASSRAPGQSYEQYF. The CDR3 DNA, read in part, is TGTGCTAGCAGTAGAGCCCCGGGACAATCCTAT. The gene calls are TRBV17 and TRBJ2-7; TRBD1 is a possible D gene (6 bases). The missing CDR3 end, 4 residues past where the read stops, is filled in from the germline J gene. Germline V lookup: CDR1 MNHDT, CDR2 YYDKIL. V lost 1 base and J lost 1, with 11 bases in between. The CDR3 length is 15 residues.

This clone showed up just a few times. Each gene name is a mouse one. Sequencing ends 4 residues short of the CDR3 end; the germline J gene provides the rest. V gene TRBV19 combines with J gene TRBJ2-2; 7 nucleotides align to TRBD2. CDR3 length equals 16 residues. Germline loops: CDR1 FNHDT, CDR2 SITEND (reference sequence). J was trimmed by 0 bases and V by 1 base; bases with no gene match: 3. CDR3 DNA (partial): TGTGCCAGCAGTATAAACTGGGGAGCAAACACCGGG. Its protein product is CASSINWGANTG. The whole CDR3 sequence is CASSINWGANTGQLYF.

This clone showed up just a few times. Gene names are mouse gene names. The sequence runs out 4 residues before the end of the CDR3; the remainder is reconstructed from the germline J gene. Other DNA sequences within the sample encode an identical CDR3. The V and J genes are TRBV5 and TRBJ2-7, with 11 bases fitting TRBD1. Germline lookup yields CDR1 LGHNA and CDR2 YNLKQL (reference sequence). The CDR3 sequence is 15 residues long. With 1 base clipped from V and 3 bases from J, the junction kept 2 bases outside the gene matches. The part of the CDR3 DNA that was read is TGTGCCAGCAGCCAAGCCGGGACAGGGGGCTAT. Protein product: CASSQAGTGGY. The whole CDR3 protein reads CASSQAGTGGYEQYF.

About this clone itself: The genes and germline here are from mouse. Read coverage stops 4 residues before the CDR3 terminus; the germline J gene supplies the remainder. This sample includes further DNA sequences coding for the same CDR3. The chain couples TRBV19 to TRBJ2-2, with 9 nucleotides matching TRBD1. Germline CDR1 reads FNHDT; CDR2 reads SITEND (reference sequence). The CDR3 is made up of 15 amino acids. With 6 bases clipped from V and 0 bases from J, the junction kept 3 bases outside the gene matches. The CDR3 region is CASTRQGANTGQLYF. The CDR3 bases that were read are TGTGCCAGCACCAGACAGGGGGCAAACACCGGG.

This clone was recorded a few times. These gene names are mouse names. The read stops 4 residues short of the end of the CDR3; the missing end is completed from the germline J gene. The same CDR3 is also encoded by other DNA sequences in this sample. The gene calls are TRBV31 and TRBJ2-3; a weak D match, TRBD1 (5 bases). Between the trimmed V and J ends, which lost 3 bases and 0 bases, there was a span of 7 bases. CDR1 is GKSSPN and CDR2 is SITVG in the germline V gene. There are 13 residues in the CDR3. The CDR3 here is CAWSQGSAETLYF. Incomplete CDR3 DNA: TGTGCCTGGAGCCAGGGTAGTGCAGAA.

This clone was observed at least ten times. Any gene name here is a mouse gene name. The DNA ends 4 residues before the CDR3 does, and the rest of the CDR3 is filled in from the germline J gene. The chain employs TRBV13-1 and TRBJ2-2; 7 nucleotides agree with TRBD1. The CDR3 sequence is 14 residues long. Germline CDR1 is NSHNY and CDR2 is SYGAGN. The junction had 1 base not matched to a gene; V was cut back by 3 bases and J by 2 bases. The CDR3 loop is CASSVGQNTGQLYF. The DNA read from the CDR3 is TGTGCCAGCAGTGTGGGACAGAACACCGGG.

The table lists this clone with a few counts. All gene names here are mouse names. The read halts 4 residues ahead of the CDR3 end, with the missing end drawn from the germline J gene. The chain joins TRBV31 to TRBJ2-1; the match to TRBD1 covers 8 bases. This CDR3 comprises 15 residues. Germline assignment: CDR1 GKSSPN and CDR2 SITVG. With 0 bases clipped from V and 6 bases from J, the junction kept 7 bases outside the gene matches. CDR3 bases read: TGTGCCTGGAGTCTATCAGGGGGCGCGGGTGCT. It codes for CAWSLSGGAGA. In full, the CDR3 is CAWSLSGGAGAEQFF.

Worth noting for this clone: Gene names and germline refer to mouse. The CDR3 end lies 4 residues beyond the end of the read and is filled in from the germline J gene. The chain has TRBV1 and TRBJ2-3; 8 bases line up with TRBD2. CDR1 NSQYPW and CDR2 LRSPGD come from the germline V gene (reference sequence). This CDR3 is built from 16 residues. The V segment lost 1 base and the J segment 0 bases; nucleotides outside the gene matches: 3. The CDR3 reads CTCSAAWGVSAETLYF. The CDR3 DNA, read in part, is TGCACCTGCAGTGCAGCCTGGGGGGTTAGTGCAGAA.

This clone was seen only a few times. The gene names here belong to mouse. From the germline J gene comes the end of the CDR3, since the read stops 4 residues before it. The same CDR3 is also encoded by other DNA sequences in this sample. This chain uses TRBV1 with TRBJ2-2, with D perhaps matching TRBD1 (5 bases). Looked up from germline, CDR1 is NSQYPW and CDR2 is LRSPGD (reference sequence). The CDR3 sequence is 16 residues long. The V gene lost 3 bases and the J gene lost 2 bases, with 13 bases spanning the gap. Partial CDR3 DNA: TGCACCTGCAGTGCGCGGCAGGGAGGGAACACCGGG. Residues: CTCSARQGGNTG. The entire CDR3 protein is CTCSARQGGNTGQLYF.

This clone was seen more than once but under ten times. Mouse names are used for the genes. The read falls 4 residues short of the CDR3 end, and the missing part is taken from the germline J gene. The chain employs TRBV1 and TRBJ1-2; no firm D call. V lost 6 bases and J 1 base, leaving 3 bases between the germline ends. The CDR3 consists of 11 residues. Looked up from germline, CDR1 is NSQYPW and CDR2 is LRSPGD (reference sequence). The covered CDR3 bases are TGCACCTGCAGAGTAAACTCC. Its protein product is CTCRVNS. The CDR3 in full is CTCRVNSDYTF.

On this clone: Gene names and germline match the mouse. CDR3 region: CASSQGQDTQYF. CDR3 DNA, as far as it was read: TGTGCCAGCAGTCAGGGGCAAGAC. V gene TRBV13-3 combines with J gene TRBJ2-5, with D possibly matching TRBD1 (6 bases). The missing CDR3 end, 4 residues past where the read stops, is filled in from the germline J gene. Germline CDR1 and CDR2: NNHDY and SYVADS. The CDR3 has 12 residues. Trimming left V 4 bases short and J 3 bases short, with 6 bases between.

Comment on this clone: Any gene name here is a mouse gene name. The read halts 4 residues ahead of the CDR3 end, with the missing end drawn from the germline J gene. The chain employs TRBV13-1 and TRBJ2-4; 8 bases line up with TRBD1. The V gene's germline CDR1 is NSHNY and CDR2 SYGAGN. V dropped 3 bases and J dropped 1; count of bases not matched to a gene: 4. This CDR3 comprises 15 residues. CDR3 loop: CASSGPGQGQNTLYF. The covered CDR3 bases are TGTGCCAGCAGTGGGCCGGGACAGGGTCAAAAC.